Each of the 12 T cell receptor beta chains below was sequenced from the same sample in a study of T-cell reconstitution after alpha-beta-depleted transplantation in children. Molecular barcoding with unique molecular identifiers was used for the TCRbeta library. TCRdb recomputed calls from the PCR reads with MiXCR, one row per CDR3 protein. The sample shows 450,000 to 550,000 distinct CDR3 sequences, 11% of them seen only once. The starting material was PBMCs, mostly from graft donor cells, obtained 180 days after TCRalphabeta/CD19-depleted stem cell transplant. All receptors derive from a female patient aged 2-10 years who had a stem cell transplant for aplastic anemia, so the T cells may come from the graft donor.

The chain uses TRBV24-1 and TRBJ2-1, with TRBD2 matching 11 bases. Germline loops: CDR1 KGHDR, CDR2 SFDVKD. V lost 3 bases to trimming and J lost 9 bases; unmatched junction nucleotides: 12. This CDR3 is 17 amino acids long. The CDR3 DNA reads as TGTGCCACCAGTGATCCCGTTTATAGCGGGAGGGCCGTTGAGCAGTTCTTC. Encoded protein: CATSDPVYSGRAVEQFF.

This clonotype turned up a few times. The CDR3: CSARVPLAGPSTDTQYF. For the CDR3, the DNA is TGCAGTGCTAGGGTCCCCCTAGCGGGGCCTAGCACAGATACGCAGTATTTT. The rearrangement uses TRBV20-1 and TRBJ2-3, with TRBD2 matching over 9 bases. Germline lookup yields CDR1 DFQATT and CDR2 SNEGSKA (reference sequence). The CDR3 spans 17 residues. Trimming at V came to 3 bases and at J to 0 bases, leaving 10 bases not matched to a gene.

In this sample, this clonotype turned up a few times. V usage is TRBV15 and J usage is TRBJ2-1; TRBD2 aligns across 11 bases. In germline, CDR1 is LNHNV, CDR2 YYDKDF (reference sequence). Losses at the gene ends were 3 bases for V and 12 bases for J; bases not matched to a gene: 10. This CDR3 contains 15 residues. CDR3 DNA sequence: TGTGCCACCAGCAGGACGACTAGCGGGACCGACGGGCAGTTCTTC. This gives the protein CATSRTTSGTDGQFF.

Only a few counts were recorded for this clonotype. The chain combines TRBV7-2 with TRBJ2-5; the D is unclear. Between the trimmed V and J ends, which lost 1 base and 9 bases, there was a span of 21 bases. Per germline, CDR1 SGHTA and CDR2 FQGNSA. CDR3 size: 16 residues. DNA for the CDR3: TGTGCCAGCAGCTTAGAGGGCCGGGCCTATGGACGCCCCCAGTACTTC. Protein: CASSLEGRAYGRPQYF.

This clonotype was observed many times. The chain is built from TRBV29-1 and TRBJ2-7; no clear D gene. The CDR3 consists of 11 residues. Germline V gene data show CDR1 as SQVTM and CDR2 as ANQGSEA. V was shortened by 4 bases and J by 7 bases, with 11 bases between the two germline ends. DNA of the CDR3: TGCAGCGTTGTATGGGGTTTTGAGCAGTACTTC. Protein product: CSVVWGFEQYF.

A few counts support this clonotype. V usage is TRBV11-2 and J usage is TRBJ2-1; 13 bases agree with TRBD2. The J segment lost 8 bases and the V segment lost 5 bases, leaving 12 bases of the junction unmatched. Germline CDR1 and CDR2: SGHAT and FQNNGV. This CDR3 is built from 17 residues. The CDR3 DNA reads TGTGCCAGCAGCCCTAGGAACGGACTAGCGGGAGAACATGAGCAGTTCTTC. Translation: CASSPRNGLAGEHEQFF.

CDR3 DNA: TGTGCCAGCGGTCCGCACTTTGACGGCATTGCGCAGTATTTT. Residues: CASGPHFDGIAQYF. The rearrangement uses TRBV28 and TRBJ2-3, with D uncertain. Looked up from germline, CDR1 is MDHEN and CDR2 is SYDVKM. The CDR3 is made up of 14 amino acids. V gave up 8 bases and J gave up 10 bases, with 22 bases separating them.

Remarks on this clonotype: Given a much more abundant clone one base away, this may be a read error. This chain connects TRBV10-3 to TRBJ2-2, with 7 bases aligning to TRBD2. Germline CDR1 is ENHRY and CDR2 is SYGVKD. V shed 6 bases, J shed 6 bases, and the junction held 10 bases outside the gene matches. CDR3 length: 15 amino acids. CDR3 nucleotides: TGTGCCATCAGAAAAGCGGGAACTAACCCCGGGGAGCTGTTTTTT. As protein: CAIRKAGTNPGELFF.

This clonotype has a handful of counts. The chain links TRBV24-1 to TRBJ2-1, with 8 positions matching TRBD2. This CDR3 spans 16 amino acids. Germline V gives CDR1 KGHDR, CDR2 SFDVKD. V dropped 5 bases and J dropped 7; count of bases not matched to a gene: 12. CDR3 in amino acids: CATSANLAGQKNEQFF. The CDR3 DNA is TGTGCCACCAGTGCCAACCTAGCGGGCCAAAAAAATGAGCAGTTCTTC.

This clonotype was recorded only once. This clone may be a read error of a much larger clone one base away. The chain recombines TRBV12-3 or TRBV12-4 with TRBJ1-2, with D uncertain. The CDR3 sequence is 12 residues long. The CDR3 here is CDSSLGIYGYTF. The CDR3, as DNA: TGTGACAGCAGTTTGGGGATATATGGCTACACCTTC.

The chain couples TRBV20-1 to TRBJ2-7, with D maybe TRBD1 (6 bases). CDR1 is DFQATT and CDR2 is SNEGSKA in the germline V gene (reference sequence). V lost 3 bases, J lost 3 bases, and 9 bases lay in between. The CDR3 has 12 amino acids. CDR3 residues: CSASRDNYEQYV. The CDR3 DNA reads TGCAGTGCTAGCCGGGACAACTACGAGCAGTACGTC.

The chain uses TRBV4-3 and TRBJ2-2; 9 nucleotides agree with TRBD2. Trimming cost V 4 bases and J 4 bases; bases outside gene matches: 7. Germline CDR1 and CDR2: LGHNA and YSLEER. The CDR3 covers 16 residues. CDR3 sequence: CASSPYSGSGTGELFF. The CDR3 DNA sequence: TGCGCCAGCAGCCCTTATAGCGGGAGCGGCACCGGGGAGCTGTTTTTT.